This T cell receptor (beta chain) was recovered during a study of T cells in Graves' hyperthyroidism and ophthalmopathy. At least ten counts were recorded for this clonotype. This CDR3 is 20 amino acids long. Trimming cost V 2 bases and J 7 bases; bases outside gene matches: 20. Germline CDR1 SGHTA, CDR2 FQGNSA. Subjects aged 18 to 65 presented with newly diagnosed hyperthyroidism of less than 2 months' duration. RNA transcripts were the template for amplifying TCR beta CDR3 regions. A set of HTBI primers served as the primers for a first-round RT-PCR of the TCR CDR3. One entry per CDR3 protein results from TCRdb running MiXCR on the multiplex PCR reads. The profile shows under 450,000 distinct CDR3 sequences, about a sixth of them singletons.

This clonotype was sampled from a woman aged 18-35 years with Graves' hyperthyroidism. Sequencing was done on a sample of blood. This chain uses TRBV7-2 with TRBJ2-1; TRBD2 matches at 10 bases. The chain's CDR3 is CASSLLSRRWISGRLNEQFF. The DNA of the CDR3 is TGTGCCAGCAGCTTACTTTCTAGGCGGTGGATTAGCGGGAGGCTAAATGAGCAGTTCTTC. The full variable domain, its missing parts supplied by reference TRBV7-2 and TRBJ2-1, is GAGVSQSPSNKVTEKGKDVELRCDPISGHTALYWYRQSLGQGLEFLIYFQGNSAPDKSGLPSDRFSAERTGGSVSTLTIQRTQQEDSAVYLCASSLLSRRWISGRLNEQFFGPGTRLTVL.